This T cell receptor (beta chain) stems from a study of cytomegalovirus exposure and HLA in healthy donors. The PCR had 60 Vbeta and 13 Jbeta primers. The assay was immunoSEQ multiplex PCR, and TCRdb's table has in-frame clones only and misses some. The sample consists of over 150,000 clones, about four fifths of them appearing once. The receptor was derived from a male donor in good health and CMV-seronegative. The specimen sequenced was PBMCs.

CDR3 region: CASSQDNNEQFF. DNA for the CDR3: TGTGCCAGCAGCCAAGACAACAATGAGCAGTTCTTC. V gene TRBV5-4 combines with J gene TRBJ2-1; D uncertain. V lost 4 bases and J 5 bases, leaving 7 bases between the germline ends. CDR1 is SGHNT, CDR2 YYREEE, per germline (reference sequence). The CDR3 runs to 12 residues. Full variable domain (outside the CDR3, taken from reference TRBV5-4 and TRBJ2-1): ETGVTQSPTHLIKTRGQQVTLRCSSQSGHNTVSWYQQALGQGPQFIFQYYREEENGRGNFPPRFSGLQFPNYSSELNVNALELDDSALYLCASSQDNNEQFFGPGTRLTVL.